The 6 T cell receptor beta chains given below trace back to one sample, sequenced in a study of T cells in Graves' hyperthyroidism and ophthalmopathy. TCR beta CDR3 regions were amplified from RNA. Primed by the HTBI set, a first-round RT-PCR was run on the TCR CDR3. Each CDR3 protein is one row after TCRdb ran MiXCR on the multiplex PCR reads. This table has 150,000 or so distinct CDR3 sequences, roughly 23% appearing once. Source material: blood. The receptors were gathered from a woman aged 50 to 65 with Graves' hyperthyroidism that later progressed to Graves' ophthalmopathy.

CDR3 DNA: TGTGCCAGCAGCCTGGGAGGGACAGGGACGTCAGATACGCAGTATTTT. Translated: CASSLGGTGTSDTQYF. The chain combines TRBV7-9 with TRBJ2-3, with 9 bases aligning to TRBD1. V lost 5 bases and J lost 4; bases outside the gene matches: 10. CDR3 length equals 16 residues. The V gene's germline CDR1 is SEHNR and CDR2 FQNEAQ (reference sequence).

The V and J genes are TRBV12-5 and TRBJ2-3; no firm D call. CDR3 length: 12 amino acids. Germline V gene lookup returns CDR1 LGHNT and CDR2 FRNRAP. V lost 8 bases, J lost 2 bases, and 8 bases lay in between. As DNA, the CDR3 is TGTGCTAGTTACGGACCCACAGATACGCAGTATTTT. This codes for CASYGPTDTQYF.

The sample holds many counts of this clonotype. This chain connects TRBV30 to TRBJ1-1; D remains unclear. The CDR3 covers 13 residues. Trimming took 2 bases from V and 0 from J, leaving 7 bases between them. Germline V gene sequence: CDR1 GTSNPN, CDR2 SVGIG (reference sequence). DNA of the CDR3: TGTGCCTGGAGTCTTCAATTGAACACTGAAGCTTTCTTT. Translated: CAWSLQLNTEAFF.

This clonotype was observed many times. The V gene is TRBV12-3 or TRBV12-4, the J gene TRBJ2-1, with TRBD2 matching 9 bases. The CDR3 loop spans 14 amino acids. V shed 6 bases and J 8 bases; nucleotides not matched to a gene: 8. The CDR3 coding sequence is TGTGCCAGCAGAAATAGCGGGAGCATCCATGAGCAGTTCTTC. Translating gives CASRNSGSIHEQFF.

V and J are TRBV2 and TRBJ1-2; 9 nucleotides align to TRBD1. J lost 3 bases, V lost 7 bases, and 6 bases had no gene match. This CDR3 is 14 amino acids long. Germline lookup yields CDR1 SNHLY and CDR2 FYNNEI. The CDR3 spells CASKGTGPDYGYTF. The CDR3 DNA follows: TGTGCCAGCAAAGGGACAGGGCCTGACTATGGCTACACCTTC. The full variable domain, completed using reference TRBV2 and TRBJ1-2, is EPEVTQTPSHQVTQMGQEVILRCVPISNHLYFYWYRQILGQKVEFLVSFYNNEISEKSEIFDDQFSVERPDGSNFTLKIRSTKLEDSAMYFCASKGTGPDYGYTFGSGTRLTVV.

Ten or more counts support this clonotype. The rearrangement uses TRBV5-1 and TRBJ2-7; the D gene is possibly TRBD1 (6 bases). V gave up 4 bases and J gave up 0 bases, with 14 bases separating them. The CDR3 is made up of 15 amino acids. Germline values: CDR1 SGHRS, CDR2 YFSETQ. CDR3 region: CASSREGHHSYEQYF. In nucleotides, the CDR3 is TGCGCCAGCAGCCGTGAGGGACATCACTCCTACGAGCAGTACTTC.